This T cell receptor beta chain was identified in a study of T cells in Graves' hyperthyroidism and ophthalmopathy. It was RNA transcripts that yielded the amplified TCR beta CDR3 regions. An initial round of RT-PCR targeting the TCR CDR3 relied on the HTBI primer set. MiXCR, applied by TCRdb to the multiplex PCR reads, yields one record per CDR3 protein. The sample lists more than 500,000 distinct CDR3 sequences, about 45% occurring once. Study-wide results and limits: Ophthalmopathy got predicted by the model a median 6.5 months before its onset. A model of 13 V-J pairs discriminated ophthalmopathy from stable hyperthyroidism.

V was trimmed by 4 bases and J by 6 bases, leaving 10 bases between them. The V gene's germline CDR1 is SGHRS and CDR2 YFSETQ. The CDR3 totals 12 residues. On this clonotype itself: Its antigen is not known.

Sequenced material: peripheral blood or thyroid tissue (not recorded which). The chain couples TRBV5-1 to TRBJ2-5, with D perhaps TRBD1 (5 bases). This TCR was sampled from an adult woman with Graves' disease, either hyperthyroidism or ophthalmopathy (not recorded which). The CDR3 region has the DNA TGCGCCAGCAGCGAGCAGGGCCAGACCCAGTACTTC. Translated: CASSEQGQTQYF.